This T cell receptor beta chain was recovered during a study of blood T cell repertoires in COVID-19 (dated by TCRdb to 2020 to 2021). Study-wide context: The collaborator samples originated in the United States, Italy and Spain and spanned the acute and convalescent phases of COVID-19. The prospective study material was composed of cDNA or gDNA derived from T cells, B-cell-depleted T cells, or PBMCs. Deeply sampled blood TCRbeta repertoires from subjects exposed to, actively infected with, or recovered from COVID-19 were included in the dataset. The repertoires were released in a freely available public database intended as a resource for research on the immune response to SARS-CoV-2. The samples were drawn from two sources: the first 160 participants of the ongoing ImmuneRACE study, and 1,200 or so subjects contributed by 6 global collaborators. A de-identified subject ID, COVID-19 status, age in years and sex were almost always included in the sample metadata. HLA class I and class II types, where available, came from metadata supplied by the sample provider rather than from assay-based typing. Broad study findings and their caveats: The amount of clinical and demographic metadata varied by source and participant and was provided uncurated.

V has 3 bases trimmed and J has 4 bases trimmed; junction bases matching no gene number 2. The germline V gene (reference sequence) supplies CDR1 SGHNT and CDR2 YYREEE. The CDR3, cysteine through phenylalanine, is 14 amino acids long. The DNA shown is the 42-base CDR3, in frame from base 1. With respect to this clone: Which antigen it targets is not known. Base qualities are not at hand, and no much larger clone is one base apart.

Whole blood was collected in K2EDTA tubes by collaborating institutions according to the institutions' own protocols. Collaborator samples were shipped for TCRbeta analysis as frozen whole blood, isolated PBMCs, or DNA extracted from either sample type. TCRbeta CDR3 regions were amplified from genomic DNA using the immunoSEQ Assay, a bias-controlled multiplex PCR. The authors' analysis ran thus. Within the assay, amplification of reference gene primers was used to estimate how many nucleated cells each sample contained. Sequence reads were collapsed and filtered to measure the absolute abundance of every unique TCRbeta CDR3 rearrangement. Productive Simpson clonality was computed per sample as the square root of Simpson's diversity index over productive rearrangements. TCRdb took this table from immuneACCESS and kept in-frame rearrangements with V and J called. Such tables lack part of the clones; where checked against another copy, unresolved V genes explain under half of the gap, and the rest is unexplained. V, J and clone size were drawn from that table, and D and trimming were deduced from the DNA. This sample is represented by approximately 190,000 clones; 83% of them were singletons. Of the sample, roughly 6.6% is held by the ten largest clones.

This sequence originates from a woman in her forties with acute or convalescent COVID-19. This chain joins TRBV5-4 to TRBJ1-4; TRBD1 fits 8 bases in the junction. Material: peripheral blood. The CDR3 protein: CASSSTGVNEKLFF. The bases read TGTGCCAGCAGCTCGACAGGGGTTAATGAAAAACTGTTTTTT.